This T cell receptor beta chain was captured in a study of long-term antiretroviral therapy in people with HIV. Study conclusions and caveats: Patients on ART gained diversity, which nonetheless stayed below transplant donor controls. Controls showed broader CDR3 length ranges than did the HIV repertoires.

Germline CDR1 and CDR2: GTSNPN and SVGIG (reference sequence). This CDR3 region has 15 residues. V lost 1 base to trimming and J lost 0 bases, with 10 bases between them. An immunoSEQ assay, version v3.0, was performed at survey level. Profiled with immunoSEQ multiplex PCR; TCRdb holds only in-frame clones, not every one. The sample has approximately 17,000 clones; more than 75% are singletons. Worth noting for this clone: Its target is unknown.

The sequencing used unsorted PBMCs, collected 0.7 years before starting antiretroviral therapy. The sequence was obtained from a man between 45 and 60 years old with HIV. The chain combines TRBV30 with TRBJ1-5; D perhaps matches TRBD1 (5 bases). CDR3 in DNA: TGTGCCTGGAGTGGGGGCTCCAATAGCAATCAGCCCCAGCATTTT. Protein sequence: CAWSGGSNSNQPQHF.